This TCR beta chain emerged from a study of cytomegalovirus exposure and HLA in healthy donors (dated by TCRdb to about 2017). About the full investigation: An earlier analysis of under 600 of the donors reported 250 to 300 Gb of sequence data and approximately 110 million unique TCR beta sequences from about 200 million T cells. An early release covering some 640 HLA-typed donors comprised roughly 300 gigabases of sequencing data and approximately 80 million unique TCR sequences. The genetic ancestry cluster associated with self-reported Caucasian donors included approximately 85% of the roughly 380 genotyped donors. The study aimed to test whether signatures of past pathogen exposure could be identified by cataloging public T cell receptors. The study used immunosequencing to profile the T cell repertoires of around 600 subjects and linked those repertoires to cytomegalovirus serostatus. Along with the approximately 700-subject first cohort, a separate validation cohort of around 120 different subjects was used. To predict cytomegalovirus infection status, the study brought together high-throughput TCR immunosequencing, statistical association of individual TCRs with disease status, and machine learning. To study patterns of TCR occurrence, a later analysis re-analyzed previously published TCR beta repertoires from several hundred donors and added high-resolution HLA genotyping. The later analysis used no new phenotypic data to find candidate immune exposures, relying instead on TCR beta sequences and their occurrence across donors. In an earlier analysis of 587 of the donors, high-throughput TCR beta sequencing was used to judge whether each TCR beta V gene segment behaved as functional or pseudogenic. Donor age, sex, ethnicity and CMV serostatus were collected together with the repertoire data. In a later genetic analysis, genome-wide SNP genotypes for about 55% of the roughly 700 donors were used, and that subset was treated as a discovery cohort. Every repertoire in the discovery cohort had been generated on one and the same sequencing platform. Class I and class II HLA loci were covered by the typing at four-digit resolution. Typing coverage differed by locus: A, B, C, DRB1 and DQB1 were typed in roughly 620-640 donors, DQA1 in roughly 500, DPA1 in 600 to 610, and DPB1 in 472. Roughly five DR-DQ haplotypes were handled as single units for association and clustering because linkage in the cohort was strong. Among about 410 genotyped donors of the cohort, an average of approximately 240,000 unique TCR beta nucleotide sequences was sequenced per donor, of which roughly 17% were non-productive.

Study-level results and caveats: The sequencing pipeline was judged likely to have produced a cluster of highly shared sequence variants as a technical artifact. In a later analysis, 16,951 TCR beta sequences were associated with specific HLA alleles at a false discovery rate of 0.05. According to a later analysis, most CMV-associated TCR beta chains appeared to be HLA-restricted, and the HLA associations seemed to be driven largely by CMV exposure. According to a later genetic analysis, donors in an Asian-associated ancestry cluster had fewer N-insertions in productive TCRs than the roughly 670-donor mean. According to a later analysis, parvovirus B19, influenza, CMV and Epstein-Barr virus appeared linked to several top co-occurrence clusters. In vitro tests confirmed that a few of the cytomegalovirus-associated TCR beta chains recognize cytomegalovirus antigens. In the study, approximately 160 TCR beta chains were listed as associated with cytomegalovirus. A later genetic analysis associated a missense DCLRE1C variant with V-gene and J-gene trimming of TCR beta chains, and an independent cohort replicated the association. Across donors, most TCR sequences were observed very rarely, whereas some public TCRs were present in many individuals. Strong co-occurrence of HLA alleles, especially DR and DQ, made assigning TCR associations to individual alleles difficult. In this cohort, only TCR beta chains were sequenced, and detectable features were limited by the absence of alpha or paired-chain data. The classifier was reported to diagnose cytomegalovirus status with high specificity and sensitivity in both the original and validation cohorts. Correlated functional status among segregating V segments might be attributable to linkage disequilibrium, but an unknown experimental factor could not be ruled out. Broadly in line with IMGT annotations, most TCR beta V segments showed up in productive rearrangements about 87% or about 30% of the time in an earlier analysis of several hundred of the donors. CMV serostatus was the only immune exposure information available for the cohort. Some IMGT-functional V segments, including TRBV6-2 and TRBV6-3, could not be distinguished by the 87-base-pair reads and were therefore excluded. According to the authors, the approach could potentially be generalized to other disease states and immunological phenotypes. In a later analysis, the rate of TCR association differed among HLA loci, with DRB1 alleles having the most associated TCRs and HLA-C alleles having the fewest. HLA typing was unavailable for some donors at each locus, so association tests used only the typed subset. Because counts were too low, about 15 rarely observed V segments, including chromosome 9 orphons, were left out of the earlier analysis of 587 of the donors. A further reported finding was that TCR beta sequences accurately predicted the HLA-A and HLA-B alleles for most subjects in the first cohort. Compared with equally common non-associated chains, HLA-associated TCR beta chains in a later analysis were more clonally expanded and had lower generation probabilities. Presence/absence analyses assumed roughly uniform sequencing depth across donors, an assumption that may not hold.

Library construction relied on the immunoSEQ multiplex PCR assay. The multiplex PCR relied on a mix of 60 forward primers for TCR Vbeta segments and 13 reverse primers for TCR Jbeta segments. Amplification of the CDR3 region of rearranged TCR beta genes was performed with a multiplex PCR assay on genomic DNA. Amplified TCR beta libraries were sequenced as 87-base-pair reads on the Illumina HiSeq System. The authors processed their data as follows. In a later analysis, 70 million to 95 million unique TCR beta chains were counted across the approximately 640 repertoires, and about 9.9 million of these chains were shared by at least two donors. To remove PCR and sequencing errors, raw reads were error-corrected and collapsed into unique sequences using a nearest-neighbor algorithm that merged closely related sequences. CDR3 sequences were aligned to IMGT reference sequences to assign V, D and J gene segments. Each retained sequence needed at least a six-nucleotide match to both a V gene segment and a J gene segment. Rearrangements were called productive when the CDR3 lacked stop codons and stayed in frame with V and J; all others were non-productive. CDR3 was defined by IMGT convention, running from the second conserved V-encoded cysteine to the conserved J-encoded phenylalanine. The earlier analysis of approximately 590 of the donors excluded any sequence lacking an unambiguous match to a single V gene segment. In an earlier analysis of approximately 500 of the donors, a V segment was called functional when productive rearrangements were above 56.7%, and segregating when the standard deviation between donors exceeded 5%. A statistical classification framework was developed to diagnose cytomegalovirus status using the catalog of TCR beta chain sequences. In a later analysis, V and J genes were assigned by comparing TCR nucleotide sequences against IMGT/GENE-DB human TR gene sequences. In a later analysis, CDR3 sequences and most-parsimonious VDJ recombination scenarios were assigned using the TCRdist pipeline. A later analysis defined each TCR beta chain by its CDR3 amino acid sequence plus V-gene family, and excluded reads lacking a unique V-gene family. In a later analysis, around 650 highly shared, low-generation-probability nucleotide sequences were removed to address suspected cross-contamination and a sequencing artifact. For each public chain, a later analysis derived a clonal expansion index from normalized ranks of inferred template counts within each repertoire. In a later analysis, generation probabilities were computed using a VDJ recombination model fitted to out-of-frame rearrangements, and the results were checked against IGoR. In a later analysis, TCR-TCR, TCR-HLA and TCR-CMV co-occurrence was scored with hypergeometric tests, and a repertoire-size bias correction was applied to TCR pairs. To estimate false discovery rates, a later analysis permuted the HLA or CMV assignments 20 times. In a later analysis, co-occurring TCRs were grouped with DBSCAN, and TCRdist sequence similarity was added when clustering was performed within HLA-allele-positive subsets. For co-occurrence clustering, repertoires with fewer than 30,000 or more than 120,000 public chains were excluded, along with a handful of repertoires with anomalous nucleotide sharing. This immuneACCESS table, as held by TCRdb, lists in-frame sequences with V and J called but not all clones. Of the missing ones, under half trace to an unresolved V gene in checked studies; the others have no known cause. The D gene and trimming were derived from the DNA, and the V and J assignments and clone size from that table. Here the sample has about 190,000 clones; about 85% occur a single time. About 1.4% of the sample rests with the top ten.

The cohort comprised fewer than 700 healthy bone marrow donors. All cohort members were sampled while nominally healthy, although unrecorded immune exposures were likely present. The donor tested CMV seronegative and was one of the 352 seronegative cohort members. A peripheral blood sample was provided by each donor, and peripheral blood mononuclear cells were used for TCR beta sequencing. The Qiagen DNeasy Blood Extraction Kit was used to extract genomic DNA from the blood cell samples. As for this clone: Its specific antigen is unknown. No base qualities exist here, and no much larger clone lies one base off it.

Trimmed from V: 2 bases; trimmed from J: 5 bases; junction bases lacking a gene match: 6. For CDR1 and CDR2, the germline V gene lists MGHDK and SYGVNS. Its CDR3 holds 15 amino acids, cysteine through phenylalanine. Only CDR3 DNA is held: 45 bases, read in frame from base 1. This clonotype was sampled from a woman aged 45-65 years in good health and CMV-seronegative. Sequencing used PBMCs. Recombination connected TRBV25-1 to TRBJ2-5; TRBD1 agrees with 9 junctional bases. This receptor carries the CDR3 CASSEPGTGRETQYF. The bases read TGTGCCAGCAGTGAACCCGGGACAGGGCGTGAGACCCAGTACTTC. With the rest looked up from the reference TRBV25-1 and TRBJ2-5 genes rather than sequenced, the full variable domain is EADIYQTPRYLVIGTGKKITLECSQTMGHDKMYWYQQDPGMELHLIHYSYGVNSTEKGDLSSESTVSRIRTEHFPLTLESARPSHTSQYLCASSEPGTGRETQYFGPGTRLLVL.